The source of this T cell receptor (beta chain) is a study of blood T cell repertoires in COVID-19. Study-level information: Samples of COVID-19 (acute and convalescent) were obtained from the United States, Italy and Spain. Sample material is recorded as cDNA or gDNA derived from T cells, B-cell-depleted T cells, or PBMCs.

Germline CDR1 is SGHVS and CDR2 is FQNEAQ. V was clipped by 5 bases and J by 2 bases, with 17 bases between them. This CDR3 is 16 amino acids long. As handled by the study authors: Estimation of nucleated cell counts relied on the amplification of reference gene primers. Only in-frame clones appear in the TCRdb table, and some are missing; sequencing was by immunoSEQ multiplex PCR. V and J calls and clone size are as listed in that table; D and trimming were resolved from the DNA. The repertoire holds some 220,000 clones, with around 80% as singletons. This rearrangement joins TRBV7-8 to TRBJ2-3; tentative D call: TRBD2 (5 bases). The TCR was taken from a man aged 45-65 years with active or convalescent COVID-19. The source material was peripheral blood. The CDR3 region has the DNA TGTGCCAGCAGCCCCCCGCGGGCGAGACACACAGATACGCAGTATTTT. This sequence encodes CASSPPRARHTDTQYF.